Shown below are 14 T cell receptor beta chains from a single sample sequenced in a study of response to subunit inactivated influenza vaccine. One entry per CDR3 protein results from TCRdb running MiXCR on the RT-PCR reads. The sample comprises almost 250,000 distinct CDR3 sequences, 9.5% to 15% of which are singletons, and more than 7% rests with the top ten. Sequences were derived from non-naive T cells sorted from PBMCs, sampled 14 to 15 days before vaccination. The receptors originated from a man in his fifties who received an inactivated influenza vaccine.

The chain couples TRBV6-2 or TRBV6-3 to TRBJ2-3; 7 bases are a match to TRBD2. CDR1 MNHEY and CDR2 SVGEGT come from the germline V gene. The junction had 5 bases not matched to a gene; V was cut back by 5 bases and J by 0 bases. The CDR3 length is 15 residues. CDR3 DNA sequence: TGTGCCAGCAGTCAAATGCGGGGGAGCACAGATACGCAGTATTTT. Translating it yields CASSQMRGSTDTQYF.

The chain links TRBV7-2 to TRBJ2-1; 12 positions match TRBD2. This CDR3 has 15 residues. After removal of 6 bases from V and 4 bases from J, the junction contained 4 bases not matched to a gene. Germline V gene data show CDR1 as SGHTA and CDR2 as FQGNSA. The CDR3 sequence is CASRATSGGYNEQFF. The CDR3 DNA reads TGTGCCAGCAGGGCTACTAGCGGGGGGTACAATGAGCAGTTCTTC.

The rearrangement links TRBV6-2 or TRBV6-3 to TRBJ2-7; TRBD2 matches 10 bases. The CDR3 is 14 amino acids. V lost 5 bases and J lost 6; bases outside the gene matches: 7. Germline V gene sequence: CDR1 MNHEY, CDR2 SVGEGT. CDR3 in amino acids: CASSPSGSPPEQYF. CDR3 nucleotide sequence: TGTGCCAGCAGTCCTAGCGGGAGCCCTCCCGAGCAGTACTTC.

In this sample, this clonotype turned up a few times. This chain links TRBV7-3 with TRBJ2-1; 9 bases fit TRBD1. Unmatched junction bases numbered 9, after V lost 1 base and J lost 8 bases. CDR3 length equals 16 residues. Germline V gene lookup returns CDR1 SGHTA and CDR2 FQGTGA. The CDR3, as DNA: TGTGCCAGCAGCTTAAGGGTGGGGACAGGGAACCATGAGCAGTTCTTC. This gives the protein CASSLRVGTGNHEQFF. The variable domain in full, with the rest retrieved from reference TRBV7-3 and TRBJ2-1, is GAGVSQTPSNKVTEKGKYVELRCDPISGHTALYWYRQSLGQGPEFLIYFQGTGAADDSGLPNDRFFAVRPEGSVSTLKIQRTERGDSAVYLCASSLRVGTGNHEQFFGPGTRLTVL.

A few counts support this clonotype. The J gene is TRBJ2-1, the V gene TRBV20-1; the match to TRBD2 covers 10 bases. This CDR3 has 14 amino acids. The germline V gene encodes CDR1 DFQATT and CDR2 SNEGSKA (reference sequence). Trimming at V came to 3 bases and at J to 6 bases, leaving 5 bases not matched to a gene. The CDR3 nucleotides are TGCAGTGCTAGGAGGACTAGCGGTTTCAATGAGCAGTTCTTC. Residues: CSARRTSGFNEQFF.

This clonotype has just a few counts. The rearrangement links TRBV2 to TRBJ2-3; 9 bases line up with TRBD1. Germline V lookup: CDR1 SNHLY, CDR2 FYNNEI. J was trimmed by 4 bases and V by 6 bases; bases with no gene match: 8. The length of the CDR3 is 15 residues. The CDR3 coding sequence is TGTGCCAGCAGGGGACAGGGCGCGATAGCAGATACGCAGTATTTT. Its translation: CASRGQGAIADTQYF.

There are a few counts of this clonotype. This chain uses TRBV5-1 with TRBJ2-2; D gene ambiguous. This CDR3 region has 16 residues. The germline V and J ends were trimmed by 0 bases and 1 base, with 10 bases remaining between them. Germline values: CDR1 SGHRS, CDR2 YFSETQ. Here the CDR3 reads CASSLGRGVNTGELFF. In DNA form, the CDR3 reads TGCGCCAGCAGCTTGGGACGCGGAGTGAACACCGGGGAGCTGTTTTTT.

This chain links TRBV20-1 with TRBJ2-7, with 7 positions matching TRBD1. V was clipped by 3 bases and J by 6 bases; unmatched bases: 5. CDR1 is DFQATT and CDR2 is SNEGSKA in the germline V gene (reference sequence). The CDR3 spans 12 residues. The CDR3 reads CSASLTGSEQYF. The CDR3 DNA is TGCAGTGCTAGCCTGACAGGGAGCGAGCAGTACTTC.

The chain carries TRBV28 and TRBJ2-3, with 10 bases matching TRBD2. Trimming at V came to 6 bases and at J to 4 bases, leaving 7 bases not matched to a gene. Germline V gives CDR1 MDHEN, CDR2 SYDVKM. There are 15 residues in the CDR3. The CDR3 region has the DNA TGTGCCAGCAGGCAGCAGCGGGGGGGCGCAGATACGCAGTATTTT. Amino acids: CASRQQRGGADTQYF.

The sample holds one count of this clonotype. The chain is built from TRBV20-1 and TRBJ2-5; 8 positions match TRBD2. The CDR3 length is 15 residues. Germline V lookup: CDR1 DFQATT, CDR2 SNEGSKA (reference sequence). Germline trimming cut 1 base from V and 1 base from J; bases unmatched to any gene: 5. The chain's CDR3 is CSARAGGPFQETQYF. The CDR3 nucleotides are TGCAGTGCTAGAGCGGGAGGGCCTTTCCAAGAGACCCAGTACTTC.

This clonotype was detected only a few times. The chain has TRBV7-2 and TRBJ1-2; no clear D. The V gene lost 5 bases and the J gene lost 4 bases, with 11 bases spanning the gap. This CDR3 comprises 13 residues. Germline CDR1 and CDR2: SGHTA and FQGNSA. The DNA for the CDR3 is TGTGCCAGCAGCCGTGACAAGCCCTATGGCTACACCTTC. It yields the protein CASSRDKPYGYTF.

A few counts support this clonotype. The chain couples TRBV29-1 to TRBJ2-1; D tentatively fits TRBD1 or TRBD2 (5 bases each). Trimming stripped 7 bases from V and 5 bases from J, with 15 bases between. The CDR3 is 13 residues long. Germline CDR1 SQVTM, CDR2 ANQGSEA. CDR3 in DNA: TGCAGCGGGGAGAGACAGAGAAACAATGAGCAGTTCTTC. Residues: CSGERQRNNEQFF.

This clonotype was detected ten times or more. The J gene is TRBJ2-7, the V gene TRBV5-1, with 7 positions matching TRBD1. V gave up 1 base and J gave up 6 bases; unmatched junction bases: 10. CDR1 is SGHRS, CDR2 YFSETQ, per germline. This CDR3 contains 15 residues. The CDR3 spells CASSLRSAGGSEQYF. CDR3 nucleotide sequence: TGCGCCAGCAGCTTGAGGTCGGCAGGGGGAAGCGAGCAGTACTTC.

This clonotype was found a few times. The rearrangement links TRBV29-1 to TRBJ2-1; D unclear. Germline V gives CDR1 SQVTM, CDR2 ANQGSEA. Trimming left V 4 bases short and J 3 bases short, with 16 bases between. The CDR3 consists of 15 residues. In nucleotides, the CDR3 is TGCAGCGTTGCCCCCGAGGAGCGAGGCTACAATGAGCAGTTCTTC. Translated: CSVAPEERGYNEQFF.